This TCR beta chain was observed in a study of cytomegalovirus exposure and HLA in healthy donors. Study-wide points: According to a subsequent analysis, TCR clusters identified in the first cohort showed a tendency to co-occur across the 120 or so validation repertoires. As was reported, the classifier diagnosed cytomegalovirus status with high specificity and sensitivity. Among TCR beta chains, those listed as cytomegalovirus-associated numbered some 170.

The V gene end was trimmed by 8 bases and the J gene end by 4 bases; junction bases not matched to a gene: 13. Germline V gives CDR1 KGHSH, CDR2 LQKENI. The CDR3 contains 15 residues. The protocol was immunoSEQ multiplex PCR, while the TCRdb copy is restricted to in-frame clones and leaves out a portion. The table lists fewer than 250,000 clones, 86% of them singletons, with roughly 1.6% in the top ten. To note about this clone: Its antigen remains unknown.

This TCR was sampled from a young woman in good health and CMV-seronegative. Sequenced material: PBMCs. The chain uses TRBV18 and TRBJ2-7; 8 nucleotides agree with TRBD2. CDR3 protein: CASTREAGGFYEQYF. CDR3 DNA: TGTGCCAGCACACGTGAGGCGGGAGGATTTTACGAGCAGTACTTC.